The clone carrying this T cell receptor (beta chain) has more than one count but fewer than ten. Unmatched junction bases numbered 4, after V lost 6 bases and J lost 5 bases. Germline CDR1 and CDR2: MDHEN and SYDVKM. The CDR3 spans 14 residues. The data belong to a study of cytomegalovirus exposure and HLA in healthy donors. The table came from immunoSEQ multiplex PCR; TCRdb's copy has only in-frame clones and leaves some out. The sample consists of around 120,000 clones, around 88% of them appearing once. Sequencing was done on a sample of PBMCs. This rearrangement joins TRBV28 to TRBJ1-5; the match to TRBD1 covers 10 bases. This TCR came from a young man in good health and CMV-seronegative. Here the CDR3 reads CASSIGTGDQPQHF. The CDR3 DNA reads TGTGCCAGCAGCATCGGGACAGGGGATCAGCCCCAGCATTTT.